This T cell receptor beta chain was identified in a study of control samples from healthy donors and cancer patients. The method was immunoSEQ multiplex PCR; TCRdb's version includes in-frame clones alone and lacks a portion of them. The profile shows about 120,000 clones, roughly 92% of them singletons. Germline assignment: CDR1 SSHAT and CDR2 FNYEAQ (reference sequence). J lost 5 bases, V lost 4 bases, and 10 bases had no gene match. The CDR3 runs 15 residues. This TCR derives from a woman aged 18-29 years in good health. Sequenced material: blood. This chain uses TRBV7-7 with TRBJ2-5, with TRBD1 matching over 7 bases. CDR3 DNA: TGTGCCAGCAGCTGGGGAACAGGGGCGGCGGAGACCCAGTACTTC. Amino acids: CASSWGTGAAETQYF.